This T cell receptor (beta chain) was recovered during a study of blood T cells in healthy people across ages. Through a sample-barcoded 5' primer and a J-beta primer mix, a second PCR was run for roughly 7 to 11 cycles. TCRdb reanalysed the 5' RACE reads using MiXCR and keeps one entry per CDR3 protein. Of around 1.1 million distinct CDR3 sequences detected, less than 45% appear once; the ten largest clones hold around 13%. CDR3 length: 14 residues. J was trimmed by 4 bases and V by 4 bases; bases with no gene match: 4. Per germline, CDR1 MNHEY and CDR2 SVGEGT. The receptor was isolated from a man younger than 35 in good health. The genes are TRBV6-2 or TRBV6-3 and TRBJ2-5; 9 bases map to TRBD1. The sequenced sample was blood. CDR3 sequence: CASSWDRAGETQYF. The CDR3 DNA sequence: TGTGCCAGCAGTTGGGACAGGGCAGGAGAGACCCAGTACTTC.